These 2 T cell receptor beta chains were sequenced from one sample in a study of blood T cell repertoires in COVID-19. Measured with immunoSEQ multiplex PCR; TCRdb has only the in-frame clones, and not every one. In the table there are around 390,000 clones, approximately 90% of which are singletons. Sequences were obtained from PBMCs or T cells enriched from blood (not recorded which). Source of these receptors: a woman aged 45-65 years who had recovered from COVID-19.

CDR3 protein: CASGLVQGDTQYF. The CDR3 coding sequence is TGTGCTAGTGGTTTGGTACAGGGGGATACCCAGTACTTC. The V call is TRBV12-5, the J call TRBJ2-7; 8 bases agree with TRBD1. The CDR3 covers 13 residues. Germline values: CDR1 LGHNT, CDR2 FRNRAP. V lost 0 bases to trimming and J lost 10 bases; unmatched junction nucleotides: 5.

The gene calls are TRBV28 and TRBJ1-2, with D tentatively TRBD1 (5 bases). V gave up 7 bases and J gave up 1 base, with 13 bases separating them. Germline CDR1 MDHEN, CDR2 SYDVKM. CDR3 length equals 14 residues. As DNA, the CDR3 is TGTGCCAGCACCGTCGGAGGGGTTAACTATGGCTACACCTTC. As protein: CASTVGGVNYGYTF.